The rows below give T cell receptor beta chains drawn from one sample of a study of blood T cell repertoires in COVID-19. Libraries were prepared by immunoSEQ multiplex PCR; TCRdb keeps only in-frame clonotypes and omits some of them. There are some 200,000 clones in the sample; 83% occur only once, and roughly 1.3% lies in the top ten. Sequenced material: peripheral blood. All receptors come from a woman aged 25 to 45 with COVID-19, enrolled during active disease. Each CDR3 is given with its conserved first and last residue. The D gene is left open where the match is weak. The size field is filled for only some rows; it gives once, few, many or a size class.

once,NA,TRBV19,14,TRBJ2-7,CASSILASGYEQYF,NA
NA,NA,TRBV7-2,14,TRBJ2-5,CASSLWASLETQYF,TGTGCCAGCAGCCTGTGGGCTAGCCTTGAGACCCAGTACTTC
NA,TRBD1,TRBV7-2,18,TRBJ1-4,CASSSPPGQGSGNEKLFF,TGTGCCAGCAGTTCTCCACCGGGACAGGGATCGGGTAATGAAAAACTGTTTTTT
NA,NA,TRBV4-1,15,TRBJ1-6,CASSQDPGMGSPLHF,TGCGCCAGCAGCCAAGATCCCGGGATGGGTTCACCCCTCCACTTT
NA,TRBD2,TRBV7-9,18,TRBJ2-5,CASSLGSFSGGTQETQYF,TGTGCCAGCAGCCTGGGTTCGTTTAGCGGGGGAACACAAGAGACCCAGTACTTC
once,NA,TRBV27,14,TRBJ2-3,CASTGLERADTQYF,TGTGCCAGCACCGGGCTTGAGCGGGCAGATACGCAGTATTTT
NA,NA,TRBV6-5,15,TRBJ2-1,CASSPTSKAYNEQFF,TGTGCCAGCAGTCCTACTTCCAAAGCCTACAATGAGCAGTTCTTC
NA,TRBD1,TRBV6-5,15,TRBJ2-7,CASSFDRGSSYEQYF,TGTGCCAGCAGCTTCGACAGGGGGAGCTCCTACGAGCAGTACTTC
NA,TRBD1,TRBV7-2,12,TRBJ1-4,CASSYSTGKLFF,TGTGCCAGCAGCTACTCGACAGGGAAACTGTTTTTT
NA,NA,TRBV27,15,TRBJ2-7,CASSRTVPTSGWQYF,TGTGCCAGCAGTCGCACCGTACCTACCTCCGGTTGGCAGTACTTC
once,TRBD1,TRBV23-1,19,TRBJ1-5,CATGSGKGQSTRLRQPQHF,TGCGCCACCGGCAGCGGAAAGGGACAGTCGACGCGGCTAAGGCAGCCCCAGCATTTT
NA,TRBD1,TRBV6-6,16,TRBJ1-4,CATRDRGNPTNEKLFF,TGTGCCACCCGGGACAGGGGGAATCCAACTAATGAAAAACTGTTTTTT
once,NA,TRBV28,17,TRBJ2-7,CASRRVSLGGGSYEQYF,TGTGCCAGCCGTAGAGTTTCCCTTGGGGGGGGCTCTTACGAGCAGTACTTC
once,TRBD1,TRBV3-1/TRBV3-2,14,TRBJ1-1,CASSQPDRDLKAFF,TGTGCCAGCAGCCAACCCGACAGGGACCTGAAAGCTTTCTTT
NA,TRBD2,TRBV20-1,15,TRBJ2-2,CSASAGGLPTGELFF,TGCAGTGCTAGTGCGGGGGGGCTGCCCACCGGGGAGCTGTTTTTT
NA,TRBD1,TRBV6-2/TRBV6-3,15,TRBJ2-1,CASSYPTGPYNEQFF,TGTGCCAGCAGTTACCCGACAGGGCCCTACAATGAGCAGTTCTTC
NA,NA,TRBV7-2,12,TRBJ2-5,CASSPGWETQYF,TGTGCCAGCAGCCCCGGTTGGGAGACCCAGTACTTC
NA,TRBD2,TRBV6-5,15,TRBJ2-7,CASSPLAGEIYEQYF,TGTGCCAGCAGTCCCCTAGCGGGGGAAATCTACGAGCAGTACTTC
NA,TRBD1,TRBV6-5,16,TRBJ2-3,CASSYSKGAGTDTQYF,TGTGCCAGCAGTTACTCGAAGGGGGCCGGCACAGATACGCAGTATTTT
NA,TRBD1,TRBV3-1/TRBV3-2,15,TRBJ2-1,CASSQTGGMSNEQFF,TGTGCCAGCAGCCAGACAGGGGGTATGAGCAATGAGCAGTTCTTC
NA,NA,TRBV4-1,16,TRBJ1-1,CASSPSPGVGNTEAFF,TGCGCCAGCAGCCCCAGTCCAGGGGTCGGGAACACTGAAGCTTTCTTT
NA,NA,TRBV6-4,14,TRBJ2-2,CASSVIIGSGELFF,TGTGCCAGCAGTGTAATCATCGGTTCGGGGGAGCTGTTTTTT
NA,NA,TRBV5-1,14,TRBJ2-1,CASSLLSSVNEQFF,TGCGCCAGCAGCTTGCTGTCCTCCGTCAATGAGCAGTTCTTC
NA,NA,TRBV11-3,15,TRBJ2-7,CAPIKKPPRGYEQYF,TGTGCCCCAATTAAAAAGCCTCCCAGGGGATACGAGCAGTACTTC
NA,NA,TRBV7-2,13,TRBJ2-7,CASSTREGYEQYF,TGTGCCAGCAGCACCCGGGAAGGCTACGAGCAGTACTTC
NA,NA,TRBV5-1,15,TRBJ2-2,CASSFQGYGTGELFF,TGCGCCAGCAGCTTCCAGGGATACGGCACCGGGGAGCTGTTTTTT
few,NA,TRBV6-6,15,TRBJ2-7,CASSSHLTYSYEQYF,TGTGCCAGCAGTTCCCACTTGACTTACTCCTACGAGCAGTACTTC
NA,NA,TRBV5-6,15,TRBJ1-5,CASSLGTDAGQPQHF,TGTGCCAGCAGCTTGGGGACAGACGCTGGTCAGCCCCAGCATTTT